This TCR beta chain was found in a study of T cells expressing NK-cell markers. General observations from the study: Four of the donors also had these clonotypes leading their CD3+CD56-NKG2C+ fraction.

As for this clonotype: What it binds is not known.

Germline values: CDR1 SGHRS, CDR2 YFSETQ. The CDR3 length is 17 residues. It was by 5'RACE template switching with UMIs that TCR beta cDNA was made. TCRdb re-called the 5' RACE reads; every CDR3 protein appears as one record, without DNA. The sample yields roughly 280,000 distinct CDR3 sequences, of which the top ten take up approximately 0.41%. The sequenced sample consisted of blood T cells: a sorted CD56 or NKG2C T cell subset, CD4+ or CD8+ T cells, or bulk PBMC T cells (not recorded which). The TCR originated in a young man in good health. The V and J genes are TRBV5-1 and TRBJ2-1; TCRdb lists TRBD2, though no DNA is available to test this call. CDR3 in amino acids: CASSPGRGLASSNEQFF.